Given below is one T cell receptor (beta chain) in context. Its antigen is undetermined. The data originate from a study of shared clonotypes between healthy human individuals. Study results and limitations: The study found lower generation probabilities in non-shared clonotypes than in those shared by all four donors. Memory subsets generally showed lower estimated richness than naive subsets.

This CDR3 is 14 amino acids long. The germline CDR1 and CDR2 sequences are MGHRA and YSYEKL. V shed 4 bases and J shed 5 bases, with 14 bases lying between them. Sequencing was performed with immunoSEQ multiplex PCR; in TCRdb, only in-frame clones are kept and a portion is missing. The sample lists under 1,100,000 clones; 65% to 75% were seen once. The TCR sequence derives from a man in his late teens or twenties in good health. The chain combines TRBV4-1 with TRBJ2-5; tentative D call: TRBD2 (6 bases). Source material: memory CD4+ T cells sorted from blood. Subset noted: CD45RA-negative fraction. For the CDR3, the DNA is TGCGCCAGCAGCCTCCCTGGAGGGGCCGAGACCCAGTACTTC. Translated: CASSLPGGAETQYF.